Below, 18 T cell receptor beta chains from the same sample are listed, as sequenced in a study of shared clonotypes between healthy human individuals. Clones were sequenced by immunoSEQ multiplex PCR, and TCRdb holds only the in-frame ones, with some missing. The data contain under 1,100,000 clones, 78% of them seen just once; the ten biggest clones take up 0.55% to 0.7%. The sample consisted of memory CD4+ T cells from PBMCs. The subset was: CD45RA-negative fraction. These receptors were taken from a man aged 18 to 35 in good health. Some clones in this sample may be carry-over from other donors' samples.

This clone was counted once. A much larger clone lies one base from this, so it may be a read error. This CDR3 is also generated by other DNA sequences in the sample. The CDR3 loop is CASSYQETQYF. CDR3 DNA sequence: TGTGCCAGCAGCTACCAAGAGACCCAGTACTTC. The chain links TRBV7-2 to TRBJ2-5, with D uncertain. Germline loops: CDR1 SGHTA, CDR2 FQGNSA. There are 11 residues in the CDR3. The V and J ends lost 4 bases and 0 bases respectively, with 0 bases between them.

On this clone itself: This sample includes further DNA sequences coding for the same CDR3. The chain links TRBV18 to TRBJ2-5; D is possibly TRBD1 (6 bases). Germline loops: CDR1 KGHSH, CDR2 LQKENI. This CDR3 comprises 14 residues. Trimming stripped 3 bases from V and 1 base from J, with 9 bases between. CDR3 sequence: CASSPGQTQETQYF. The CDR3 DNA reads as TGTGCCAGCTCACCGGGACAAACCCAAGAGACCCAGTACTTC.

V is TRBV28 and J is TRBJ1-3; D is possibly TRBD1 (6 bases). CDR3 length: 16 residues. V dropped 6 bases and J dropped 2 bases, with 17 bases sitting between them. Germline V gives CDR1 MDHEN, CDR2 SYDVKM. CDR3 sequence reads: CASRTPGAPPGNTIYF. The CDR3 nucleotides are TGTGCCAGCAGAACTCCGGGGGCGCCTCCTGGAAACACCATATATTTT.

This chain connects TRBV28 to TRBJ1-3; D is ambiguous. V gave up 9 bases and J gave up 2 bases, with 5 bases separating them. The CDR3 spans 11 residues. The germline CDR1 and CDR2 sequences are MDHEN and SYDVKM. The CDR3 loop is CASETGNTIYF. The CDR3 bases are TGTGCCAGTGAGACTGGAAACACCATATATTTT.

The V gene is TRBV5-3, the J gene TRBJ1-3, with D tentatively TRBD1 (5 bases). TRBV5-3 is sorted into the ORF group, with uncertain function. Trimming removed 0 bases from V and 0 bases from J, with 19 bases in between. The CDR3 totals 19 residues. The CDR3 sequence: CARSLAGGFPTFSGNTIYF. In nucleotides, the CDR3 is TGTGCCAGAAGCTTGGCGGGGGGTTTCCCAACCTTCTCTGGAAACACCATATATTTT.

The rearrangement links TRBV29-1 to TRBJ1-3; no definite D call. CDR3 size: 14 residues. Trimming stripped 3 bases from V and 0 bases from J, with 9 bases between. The V gene's germline CDR1 is SQVTM and CDR2 ANQGSEA. The DNA for the CDR3 is TGCAGCGTTGAGTCCAGTCTCTCTGGAAACACCATATATTTT. This translates into CSVESSLSGNTIYF.

A few counts support this clone. The V gene is TRBV12-5, the J gene TRBJ1-1, with a weak D call TRBD1 (5 bases). Trimming removed 2 bases at V and 4 bases at J, with 11 bases between. Germline V CDR1 and CDR2: LGHNT, FRNRAP. The CDR3 totals 14 residues. The CDR3 here is CASGLSTGVTEAFF. The CDR3 nucleotides read TGTGCTAGTGGTTTGTCTACAGGAGTCACTGAAGCTTTCTTT.

The V gene is TRBV7-2, the J gene TRBJ1-5; maybe TRBD1 (5 bases). The CDR3 is 15 amino acids. Looked up from germline, CDR1 is SGHTA and CDR2 is FQGNSA. V lost 5 bases and J 5 bases, leaving 16 bases between the germline ends. For the CDR3, the DNA is TGTGCCAGCAGCGGGGCGGGGGGAACCTATCAGCCCCAGCATTTT. Translation gives CASSGAGGTYQPQHF. The whole variable domain, filled in from reference TRBV7-2 and TRBJ1-5, reads GAGVSQSPSNKVTEKGKDVELRCDPISGHTALYWYRQSLGQGLEFLIYFQGNSAPDKSGLPSDRFSAERTGGSVSTLTIQRTQQEDSAVYLCASSGAGGTYQPQHFGDGTRLSIL.

The chain combines TRBV6-1 with TRBJ1-2; TRBD1 aligns across 8 bases. J was trimmed by 3 bases and V by 4 bases; bases with no gene match: 7. Germline CDR1 MNHNS, CDR2 SASEGT. This CDR3 is built from 15 residues. The CDR3: CASSARQGWDYGYTF. DNA for the CDR3: TGTGCCAGCAGTGCCCGACAGGGGTGGGACTATGGCTACACCTTC.

This rearrangement joins TRBV6-6 to TRBJ2-7, with 7 nucleotides matching TRBD2. The germline gives CDR1 MNHNY, CDR2 SVGAGI (reference sequence). CDR3 length: 14 amino acids. Trimming took 7 bases from V and 6 from J; bases not matched to a gene: 12. CDR3 sequence: CASTQGLPVLEQYF. CDR3 in DNA: TGTGCCAGCACCCAGGGACTACCGGTTCTCGAGCAGTACTTC.

Note on this clone: A far larger clone lies a single base away; this is likely a read error. This chain uses TRBV7-8 with TRBJ1-1; D gene ambiguous. Deletions cut 3 bases from V and 1 base from J, with 6 bases between. From germline, CDR1 is SGHVS and CDR2 FQNEAQ. CDR3 size: 13 residues. CDR3 bases: TGTGCCAGCAGCTTTCAGACGAACACTGAAGCTTTCTTT. It translates to CASSFQTNTEAFF.

This clone was observed many times. The rearrangement links TRBV6-1 to TRBJ2-1, with D uncertain. The CDR3 has 13 amino acids. The germline gives CDR1 MNHNS, CDR2 SASEGT. Trimming shortened V by 4 bases and J by 6 bases, and 10 bases separated the two germline ends. CDR3 nucleotides: TGTGCCAGCAGTGTACTTTGGGGCAATGAGCAGTTCTTC. Protein: CASSVLWGNEQFF.

This clone appeared once. The rearrangement uses TRBV27 and TRBJ2-7; no firm D call. Per the germline V gene, CDR1 is MNHEY and CDR2 is SMNVEV (reference sequence). The CDR3 runs 15 residues. V was shortened by 4 bases and J by 3 bases, with 16 bases between the two germline ends. The DNA of the CDR3 is TGTGCCAGCAGTTCTCCGGACGCTTTTCTCTACGAGCAGTACTTC. Translating it yields CASSSPDAFLYEQYF.

The rearrangement uses TRBV6-5 and TRBJ2-1, with 10 bases matching TRBD1. The CDR3 length is 15 residues. J lost 4 bases, V lost 6 bases, and 6 bases had no gene match. CDR1 MNHEY and CDR2 SVGAGI come from the germline V gene. The DNA of the CDR3 is TGTGCCAGCAGCCGCGACAGGGGGCTATACAATGAGCAGTTCTTC. Protein product: CASSRDRGLYNEQFF.

V usage is TRBV11-2 and J usage is TRBJ2-1, with 7 bases identical to TRBD2. The CDR3 covers 15 residues. V shed 4 bases and J 8 bases; nucleotides not matched to a gene: 11. Germline assignment: CDR1 SGHAT and CDR2 FQNNGV. The CDR3 nucleotides are TGTGCCAGCAGCTCGACGGCGGGAGCTGGTGATGAGCAGTTCTTC. Amino acids: CASSSTAGAGDEQFF. The entire variable domain, with the rest obtained from reference TRBV11-2 and TRBJ2-1, is as follows: EAGVAQSPRYKIIEKRQSVAFWCNPISGHATLYWYQQILGQGPKLLIQFQNNGVVDDSQLPKDRFSAERLKGVDSTLKIQPAKLEDSAVYLCASSSTAGAGDEQFFGPGTRLTVL.

The chain is built from TRBV6-1 and TRBJ2-7; 10 bases align to TRBD1. The CDR3 is made up of 15 amino acids. V was pared by 5 bases and J by 4 bases, with 8 bases of the junction left unmatched. Germline V lookup: CDR1 MNHNS, CDR2 SASEGT. The chain's CDR3 is CASSPRTGGLYEQYF. The CDR3 nucleotides are TGTGCCAGCAGTCCAAGGACAGGGGGACTTTACGAGCAGTACTTC.

V gene TRBV5-1 combines with J gene TRBJ1-2, with 9 bases that match TRBD1. The V and J ends lost 1 base and 0 bases, in that order; junction bases with no gene match: 1. CDR1 is SGHRS, CDR2 YFSETQ, per germline. The CDR3 contains 15 residues. CDR3 nucleotides: TGCGCCAGCAGCTTGTGGGACAGGGCTAACTATGGCTACACCTTC. Protein sequence: CASSLWDRANYGYTF.

The chain employs TRBV7-9 and TRBJ2-7, with D tentatively TRBD2 (6 bases). Trimming removed 3 bases at V and 0 bases at J, with 9 bases between. The CDR3 is made up of 14 amino acids. CDR1 SEHNR and CDR2 FQNEAQ come from the germline V gene (reference sequence). The chain's CDR3 is CASSFGGNSYEQYF. CDR3 DNA: TGTGCCAGCAGCTTCGGCGGGAACTCCTACGAGCAGTACTTC. Full variable domain (rest looked up from reference TRBV7-9 and TRBJ2-7): DTGVSQNPRHKITKRGQNVTFRCDPISEHNRLYWYRQTLGQGPEFLTYFQNEAQLEKSRLLSDRFSAERPKGSFSTLEIQRTEQGDSAMYLCASSFGGNSYEQYFGPGTRLTVT.